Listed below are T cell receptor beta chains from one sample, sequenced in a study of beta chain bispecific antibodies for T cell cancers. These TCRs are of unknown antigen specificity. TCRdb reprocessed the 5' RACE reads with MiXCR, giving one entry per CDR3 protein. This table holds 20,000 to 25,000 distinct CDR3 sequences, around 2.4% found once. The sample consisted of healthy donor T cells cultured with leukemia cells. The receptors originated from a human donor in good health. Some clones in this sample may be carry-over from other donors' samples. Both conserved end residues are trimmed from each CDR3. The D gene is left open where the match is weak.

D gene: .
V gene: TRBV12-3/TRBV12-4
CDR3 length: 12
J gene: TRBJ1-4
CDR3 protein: ASGLTGSDEKLF

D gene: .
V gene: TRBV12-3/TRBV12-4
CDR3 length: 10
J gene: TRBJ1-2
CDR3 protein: ASSLRGAGYT

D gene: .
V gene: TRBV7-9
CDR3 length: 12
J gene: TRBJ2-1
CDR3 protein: ASSLGLGNNEQF

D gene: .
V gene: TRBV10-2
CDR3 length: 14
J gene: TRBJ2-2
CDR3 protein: ASLGLSAVFAGELF

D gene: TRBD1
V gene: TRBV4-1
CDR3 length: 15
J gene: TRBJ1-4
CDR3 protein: ASSQANMGQSNEKLF

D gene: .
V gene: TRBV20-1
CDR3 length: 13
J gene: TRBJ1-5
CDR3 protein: SPQATAGSNQPQH

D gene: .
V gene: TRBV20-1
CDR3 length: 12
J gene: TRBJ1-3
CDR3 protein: SAIGTASGNTIY

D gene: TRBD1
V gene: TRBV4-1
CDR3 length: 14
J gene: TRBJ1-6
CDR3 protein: ASSPSGQGSPSPLH

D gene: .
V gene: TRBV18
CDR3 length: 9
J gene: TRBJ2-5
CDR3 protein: ASSQVETQY

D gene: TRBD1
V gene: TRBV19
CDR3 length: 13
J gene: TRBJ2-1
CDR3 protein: ASSIEQGVGVEQF

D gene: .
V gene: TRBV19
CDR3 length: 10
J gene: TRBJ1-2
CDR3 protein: ASSEGHYGYT

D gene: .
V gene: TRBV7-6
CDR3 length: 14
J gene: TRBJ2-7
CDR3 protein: ASSLFPGKTAYEQY

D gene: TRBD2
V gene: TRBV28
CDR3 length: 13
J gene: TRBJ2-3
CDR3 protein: ASSYERDYTDTQY

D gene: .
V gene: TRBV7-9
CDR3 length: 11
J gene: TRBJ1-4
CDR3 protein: ASTFHEGEKLF

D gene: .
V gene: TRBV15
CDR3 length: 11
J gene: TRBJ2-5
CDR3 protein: ATSRRGEETQY

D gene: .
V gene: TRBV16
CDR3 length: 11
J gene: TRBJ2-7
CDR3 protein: ASSDRGPYEQY

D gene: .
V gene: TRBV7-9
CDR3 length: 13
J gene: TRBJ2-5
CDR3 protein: ASNKGHQIQETQY

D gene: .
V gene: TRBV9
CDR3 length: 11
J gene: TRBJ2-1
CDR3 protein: ASSEGFHNEQF

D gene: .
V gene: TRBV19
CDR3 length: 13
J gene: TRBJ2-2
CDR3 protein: ASSTHRQNTGELF

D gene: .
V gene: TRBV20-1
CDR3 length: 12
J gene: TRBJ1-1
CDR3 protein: SARDDRMNTEAF

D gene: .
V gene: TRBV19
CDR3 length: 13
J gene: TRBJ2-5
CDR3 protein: ASRPGLWEEETQY

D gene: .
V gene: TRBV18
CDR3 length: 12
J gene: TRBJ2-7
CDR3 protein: ASSPGGSSYEQY

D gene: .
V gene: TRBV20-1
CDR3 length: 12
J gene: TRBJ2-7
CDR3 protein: SARPAHREYEQY

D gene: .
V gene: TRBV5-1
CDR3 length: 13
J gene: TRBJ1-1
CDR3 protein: ASSLDQGRATEAF

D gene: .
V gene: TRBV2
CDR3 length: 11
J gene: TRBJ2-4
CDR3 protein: ASSDGGQNIQY

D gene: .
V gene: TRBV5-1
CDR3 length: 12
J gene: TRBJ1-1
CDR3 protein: ASSLVPEDTEAF

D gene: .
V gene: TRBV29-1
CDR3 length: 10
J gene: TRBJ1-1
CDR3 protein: SANPRGGRAF

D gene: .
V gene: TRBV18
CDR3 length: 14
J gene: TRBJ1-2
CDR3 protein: ASSPWRRRRGYGYT

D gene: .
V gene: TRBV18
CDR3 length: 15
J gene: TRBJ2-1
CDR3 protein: ASSPGGGQQAYNEQF

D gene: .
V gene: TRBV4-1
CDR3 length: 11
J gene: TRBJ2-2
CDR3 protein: ASSQGIHGELF

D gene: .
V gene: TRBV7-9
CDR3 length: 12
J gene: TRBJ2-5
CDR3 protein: ASSSSGNQETQY

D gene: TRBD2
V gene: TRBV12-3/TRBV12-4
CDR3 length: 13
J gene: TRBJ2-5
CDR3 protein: ASGQIAGRGETQY

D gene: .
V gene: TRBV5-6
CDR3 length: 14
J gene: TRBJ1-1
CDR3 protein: ASSPKWQGLNTEAF

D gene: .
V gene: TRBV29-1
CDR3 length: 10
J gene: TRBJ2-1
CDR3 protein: SVWSAVDEQF

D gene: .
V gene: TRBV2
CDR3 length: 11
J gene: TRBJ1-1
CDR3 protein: ASSEALYGEAF

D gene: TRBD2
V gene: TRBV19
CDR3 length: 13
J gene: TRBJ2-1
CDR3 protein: ASSVLAGAFNEQF

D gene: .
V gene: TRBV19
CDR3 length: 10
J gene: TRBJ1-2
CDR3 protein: ASSIGLNGYT

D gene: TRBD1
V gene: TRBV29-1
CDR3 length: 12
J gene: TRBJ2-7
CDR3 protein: SVEGGQEPYEQY

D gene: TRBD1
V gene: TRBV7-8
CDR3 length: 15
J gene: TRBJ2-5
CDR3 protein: ASSWTGGAGVGETQY

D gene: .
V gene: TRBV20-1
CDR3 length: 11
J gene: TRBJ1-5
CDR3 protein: SAFPGGYQPQH

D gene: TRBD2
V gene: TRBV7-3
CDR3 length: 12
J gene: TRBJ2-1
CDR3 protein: ASSGGLAGNEQF

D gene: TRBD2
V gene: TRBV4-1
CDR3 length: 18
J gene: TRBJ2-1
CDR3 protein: ASSQERMEAGETGEHEQF

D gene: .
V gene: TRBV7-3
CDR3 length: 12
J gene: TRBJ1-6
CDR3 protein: ASSWEGPNSPLH

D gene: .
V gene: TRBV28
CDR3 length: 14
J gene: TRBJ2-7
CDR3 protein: ASSSLYDRNPYEQY